A single sample is the source of the 25 T cell receptor beta chains below, sequenced in a study of blood T cell repertoires in COVID-19. Profiled with immunoSEQ multiplex PCR; TCRdb holds only in-frame clones, not every one. The table has approximately 310,000 clones, 85% seen once. Input material: PBMCs or T cells enriched from blood (not recorded which). Receptor source: a woman aged 25 to 39 who had been exposed to COVID-19.

The chain is built from TRBV10-1 and TRBJ2-1; D unresolved. V lost 3 bases, J lost 9 bases, and 6 bases lay in between. The CDR3 extends over 11 amino acids. Germline V gene sequence: CDR1 WNHNN, CDR2 SYGVQD (reference sequence). CDR3 DNA: TGCGCCAGCAGTGACGGGTTTGAGCAGTTCTTC. Translated: CASSDGFEQFF.

The chain carries TRBV21-1 and TRBJ1-2; TRBD1, as called in the table, went unchecked against the DNA. TRBV21-1 counts as a pseudogene. This CDR3 is built from 19 residues. For the CDR3, the DNA is TGTGCCAGCAGCAAAGGAAGTGGGACAGCCACTCCGACGGACTATGGCTACACCTTC. Its protein is CASSKGSGTATPTDYGYTF.

The V and J genes are TRBV7-4 and TRBJ2-7; 10 nucleotides align to TRBD2. J was trimmed by 4 bases and V by 5 bases; bases with no gene match: 11. This CDR3 region has 16 residues. CDR1 SGHVT and CDR2 SQSDAQ come from the germline V gene. The CDR3 sequence: CASSTGTSGVFYEQYF. CDR3 DNA sequence: TGTGCCAGCAGCACAGGCACTAGCGGGGTATTTTACGAGCAGTACTTC.

The J gene is TRBJ1-1, the V gene TRBV19, with 7 positions matching TRBD1. Germline CDR1 LNHDA, CDR2 SQIVND (reference sequence). CDR3 length equals 13 residues. J gave up 4 bases and V 5 bases, and 4 bases lay outside the gene matches. The CDR3 DNA sequence: TGTGCCAGTAGTGCGGACAGGAGCACTGAAGCTTTCTTT. Protein sequence: CASSADRSTEAFF.

Note on this clone: This sample also contains other DNA sequences that code for the same CDR3. This rearrangement joins TRBV9 to TRBJ2-5, with D unclear. This CDR3 comprises 11 residues. In germline, CDR1 is SGDLS, CDR2 YYNGEE. V lost 0 bases to trimming and J lost 5 bases, with 2 bases between them. CDR3 region: CASSVAETQYF. The DNA for the CDR3 is TGTGCCAGCAGCGTAGCGGAGACCCAGTACTTC.

This clone came up a few times. The rearrangement joins TRBV28 to TRBJ1-2; 7 nucleotides match TRBD1. V shed 5 bases and J 3 bases; nucleotides not matched to a gene: 15. CDR3 size: 17 residues. CDR1 MDHEN and CDR2 SYDVKM come from the germline V gene. The CDR3 nucleotides read TGTGCCAGCAGTACCACGACAGGGCCCCGCGAGGACTATGGCTACACCTTC. Translation: CASSTTTGPREDYGYTF.

The chain carries TRBV24-1 and TRBJ2-1, with a possible D match to TRBD1 (5 bases). CDR1 KGHDR and CDR2 SFDVKD come from the germline V gene. Deletions cut 7 bases from V and 6 bases from J, with 12 bases between. The CDR3 covers 13 residues. This CDR3 is CATRGRSGNEQFF. The CDR3 nucleotides are TGTGCCACCAGGGGGCGCAGTGGCAATGAGCAGTTCTTC.

This sequence joins TRBV5-1 and TRBJ1-1; 11 bases map to TRBD1. The CDR3 totals 17 residues. Unmatched junction bases numbered 16, after V lost 4 bases and J lost 8 bases. CDR1 is SGHRS and CDR2 is YFSETQ in the germline V gene. DNA for the CDR3: TGCGCCAGCAGCCTTGATTATCAGGGACAGGGGGGAGTGGAAGCTTTCTTT. Protein sequence: CASSLDYQGQGGVEAFF.

The rearrangement uses TRBV7-9 and TRBJ2-5; 8 bases align to TRBD2. In germline, CDR1 is SEHNR, CDR2 FQNEAQ (reference sequence). CDR3 length equals 14 residues. V was pared by 2 bases and J by 1 base, with 0 bases of the junction left unmatched. The CDR3 sequence is CASSLLAGQETQYF. DNA of the CDR3: TGTGCCAGCAGCTTACTAGCGGGCCAAGAGACCCAGTACTTC.

This clone has only one observation. CDR3 protein: CASSLSSGTSYEQYF. CDR3 in DNA: TGTGCCAGCAGCCTGTCTAGCGGGACCTCCTACGAGCAGTACTTC. V gene TRBV14 combines with J gene TRBJ2-7; 9 bases map to TRBD2. Germline lookup yields CDR1 SGHDN and CDR2 FVKESK. CDR3 length: 15 residues. V was pared by 4 bases and J by 0 bases, with 4 bases of the junction left unmatched.

J is TRBJ1-5 and V is TRBV2; D ambiguous. The CDR3 loop spans 14 amino acids. V lost 2 bases and J 4 bases, leaving 9 bases between the germline ends. Per germline, CDR1 SNHLY and CDR2 FYNNEI. The CDR3 bases are TGTGCCAGCAGTGAAATGAGAGGGAATCAGCCCCAGCATTTT. Protein sequence: CASSEMRGNQPQHF.

The rearrangement links TRBV28 to TRBJ2-5, with TRBD1 matching over 7 bases. V shed 4 bases and J 5 bases; nucleotides not matched to a gene: 13. From germline, CDR1 is MDHEN and CDR2 SYDVKM. There are 16 residues in the CDR3. Here the CDR3 reads CASSSTGVGLAETQYF. CDR3 sequence (DNA): TGTGCCAGCAGTTCAACAGGGGTAGGGCTCGCGGAGACCCAGTACTTC.

The chain employs TRBV6-5 and TRBJ1-2; the match to TRBD1 covers 12 bases. Trimming at V came to 6 bases and at J to 4 bases, leaving 6 bases not matched to a gene. The germline V gene encodes CDR1 MNHEY and CDR2 SVGAGI. This CDR3 is built from 15 residues. CDR3 protein: CASSPGTGGGYGYTF. The CDR3 nucleotides are TGTGCCAGCAGCCCCGGGACAGGGGGCGGCTATGGCTACACCTTC.

The J gene is TRBJ2-5, the V gene TRBV28; TRBD2 aligns across 15 bases. The CDR3 spans 18 residues. Trimming at V came to 7 bases and at J to 1 base, leaving 10 bases not matched to a gene. In germline, CDR1 is MDHEN, CDR2 SYDVKM. CDR3 sequence: CASIGYPGLAGGQETQYF. The CDR3, as DNA: TGTGCCAGCATTGGGTACCCGGGACTAGCGGGAGGCCAAGAGACCCAGTACTTC.

This clone was observed many times. The chain employs TRBV6-8 and TRBJ1-5, with D perhaps TRBD1 (6 bases). The CDR3 loop spans 15 amino acids. Germline loops: CDR1 MNHGY, CDR2 SAAAGT. The germline V and J ends were trimmed by 6 bases and 1 base, with 13 bases remaining between them. DNA of the CDR3: TGTGCCAGCAGCTCCGGGACATGGAGCAATCAGCCCCAGCATTTT. Its translation: CASSSGTWSNQPQHF.

The chain combines TRBV11-2 with TRBJ1-4; no definite D call. CDR3 size: 15 residues. V gave up 4 bases and J gave up 3 bases, with 12 bases separating them. CDR1 and CDR2 (germline): SGHAT, FQNNGV. DNA of the CDR3: TGTGCCAGCAGCTCCCGGGGTCTTCCTAATGAAAAACTGTTTTTT. Translation gives CASSSRGLPNEKLFF. The variable domain in full, with the rest retrieved from reference TRBV11-2 and TRBJ1-4, is EAGVAQSPRYKIIEKRQSVAFWCNPISGHATLYWYQQILGQGPKLLIQFQNNGVVDDSQLPKDRFSAERLKGVDSTLKIQPAKLEDSAVYLCASSSRGLPNEKLFFGSGTQLSVL.

The rearrangement joins TRBV19 to TRBJ1-3; no firm D call. V lost 7 bases and J lost 2, with 15 bases in between. Germline V gene data show CDR1 as LNHDA and CDR2 as SQIVND (reference sequence). The CDR3 length is 15 residues. The DNA of the CDR3 is TGTGCCAGTAACCGGAGGGCGATGGCTGGAAACACCATATATTTT. This encodes CASNRRAMAGNTIYF.

This clone was found many times. The junction shows a germline mismatch at one end, possibly a read error. The V gene is TRBV28, the J gene TRBJ2-2; the match to TRBD2 covers 8 bases. This CDR3 region has 12 residues. Germline V gives CDR1 MDHEN, CDR2 SYDVKM. This CDR3 is CVCGRTTGELFF. The CDR3 nucleotides read TGCGTCTGCGGGAGGACTACCGGGGAGCTGTTTTTT.

The CDR3 sequence: CASSSGQGNTIYF. In DNA form, the CDR3 reads TGTGCCAGCAGCTCCGGACAGGGAAACACCATATATTTT. This sequence joins TRBV5-4 and TRBJ1-3; a weak D match, TRBD1 (6 bases). The V gene lost 3 bases and the J gene lost 4 bases, with 8 bases spanning the gap. CDR3 size: 13 residues. Germline loops: CDR1 SGHNT, CDR2 YYREEE (reference sequence).

J is TRBJ2-1 and V is TRBV7-3; 10 nucleotides match TRBD1. CDR1 and CDR2 (germline): SGHTA, FQGTGA. J was trimmed by 6 bases and V by 5 bases; bases with no gene match: 7. The CDR3 covers 15 residues. The CDR3 loop is CASSMTGTGANEQFF. CDR3 nucleotide sequence: TGTGCCAGCAGCATGACCGGGACAGGGGCCAATGAGCAGTTCTTC.

The J gene is TRBJ1-2, the V gene TRBV9, with unresolved D. This CDR3 comprises 13 residues. Looked up from germline, CDR1 is SGDLS and CDR2 is YYNGEE. V was shortened by 5 bases and J by 3 bases, with 11 bases between the two germline ends. The CDR3 DNA follows: TGTGCCAGCAGTCCGGTAGGAGACTATGGCTACACCTTC. Translation gives CASSPVGDYGYTF. The complete variable domain, with remaining parts taken from reference TRBV9 and TRBJ1-2, reads DSGVTQTPKHLITATGQRVTLRCSPRSGDLSVYWYQQSLDQGLQFLIQYYNGEERAKGNILERFSAQQFPDLHSELNLSSLELGDSALYFCASSPVGDYGYTFGSGTRLTVV.

The chain couples TRBV6-5 to TRBJ1-5; 7 positions match TRBD1. This CDR3 contains 16 residues. The germline CDR1 and CDR2 sequences are MNHEY and SVGAGI. The J segment lost 3 bases and the V segment lost 4 bases, leaving 9 bases of the junction unmatched. The CDR3 DNA reads TGTGCCAGCAGTTCCGGACGACAGGGTAACAATCAGCCCCAGCATTTT. It codes for CASSSGRQGNNQPQHF.

CDR3 sequence: CASSQYDSGANVLTF. CDR3 DNA: TGTGCCAGCAGCCAGTATGACTCTGGGGCCAACGTCCTGACTTTC. The rearrangement uses TRBV6-6 and TRBJ2-6, with no clear D. V lost 6 bases and J 0 bases, leaving 9 bases between the germline ends. The CDR3 is made up of 15 amino acids. Germline assignment: CDR1 MNHNY and CDR2 SVGAGI (reference sequence).

The CDR3 loop reads CASTIRGRGQGYTF. CDR3 sequence (DNA): TGTGCCAGCACCATTAGGGGCAGGGGGCAGGGCTACACCTTC. The rearrangement uses TRBV28 and TRBJ1-2, with 8 bases aligning to TRBD1. Germline V gene data show CDR1 as MDHEN and CDR2 as SYDVKM. CDR3 size: 14 residues. The V segment lost 7 bases and the J segment 8 bases; nucleotides outside the gene matches: 12.

The chain joins TRBV27 to TRBJ1-4; D is perhaps TRBD1 (6 bases). Trimming stripped 2 bases from V and 8 bases from J, with 15 bases between. Germline CDR1 MNHEY, CDR2 SMNVEV (reference sequence). The CDR3 contains 15 residues. CDR3 sequence reads: CASSLKGGAREKLFF. The DNA of the CDR3 is TGTGCCAGCAGTTTAAAGGGGGGGGCGCGGGAAAAACTGTTTTTT.